This T cell receptor (beta chain) was identified in a study of blood T cell repertoires in COVID-19. Study in general: The study drew acute and convalescent COVID-19 samples from the United States, Italy and Spain.

Per the authors' pipeline: Nucleated cell number was recorded as an estimate derived from reference gene primer amplification. TCRdb's table, derived via immunoSEQ multiplex PCR, lists solely in-frame clones and lacks some. V, J and clone size were drawn from that table, and D and trimming were deduced from the DNA. The sample holds roughly 340,000 clones, roughly nine tenths seen once. The CDR3 contains 11 residues. Germline V lookup: CDR1 SEHNR, CDR2 FQNEAQ (reference sequence). The V gene lost 5 bases and the J gene lost 4 bases, with 6 bases spanning the gap. This clone was seen a single time. Patients from Seattle were sampled longitudinally, starting during active infection.

The rearrangement joins TRBV7-9 to TRBJ2-7; D might be TRBD2 (6 bases). The source of this sequence is a woman in her thirties with COVID-19, enrolled during active disease. Sequenced: peripheral blood. The CDR3 bases are TGTGCCAGCAGCCGGGGGTACGAGCAGTACTTC. Translated, it gives CASSRGYEQYF.